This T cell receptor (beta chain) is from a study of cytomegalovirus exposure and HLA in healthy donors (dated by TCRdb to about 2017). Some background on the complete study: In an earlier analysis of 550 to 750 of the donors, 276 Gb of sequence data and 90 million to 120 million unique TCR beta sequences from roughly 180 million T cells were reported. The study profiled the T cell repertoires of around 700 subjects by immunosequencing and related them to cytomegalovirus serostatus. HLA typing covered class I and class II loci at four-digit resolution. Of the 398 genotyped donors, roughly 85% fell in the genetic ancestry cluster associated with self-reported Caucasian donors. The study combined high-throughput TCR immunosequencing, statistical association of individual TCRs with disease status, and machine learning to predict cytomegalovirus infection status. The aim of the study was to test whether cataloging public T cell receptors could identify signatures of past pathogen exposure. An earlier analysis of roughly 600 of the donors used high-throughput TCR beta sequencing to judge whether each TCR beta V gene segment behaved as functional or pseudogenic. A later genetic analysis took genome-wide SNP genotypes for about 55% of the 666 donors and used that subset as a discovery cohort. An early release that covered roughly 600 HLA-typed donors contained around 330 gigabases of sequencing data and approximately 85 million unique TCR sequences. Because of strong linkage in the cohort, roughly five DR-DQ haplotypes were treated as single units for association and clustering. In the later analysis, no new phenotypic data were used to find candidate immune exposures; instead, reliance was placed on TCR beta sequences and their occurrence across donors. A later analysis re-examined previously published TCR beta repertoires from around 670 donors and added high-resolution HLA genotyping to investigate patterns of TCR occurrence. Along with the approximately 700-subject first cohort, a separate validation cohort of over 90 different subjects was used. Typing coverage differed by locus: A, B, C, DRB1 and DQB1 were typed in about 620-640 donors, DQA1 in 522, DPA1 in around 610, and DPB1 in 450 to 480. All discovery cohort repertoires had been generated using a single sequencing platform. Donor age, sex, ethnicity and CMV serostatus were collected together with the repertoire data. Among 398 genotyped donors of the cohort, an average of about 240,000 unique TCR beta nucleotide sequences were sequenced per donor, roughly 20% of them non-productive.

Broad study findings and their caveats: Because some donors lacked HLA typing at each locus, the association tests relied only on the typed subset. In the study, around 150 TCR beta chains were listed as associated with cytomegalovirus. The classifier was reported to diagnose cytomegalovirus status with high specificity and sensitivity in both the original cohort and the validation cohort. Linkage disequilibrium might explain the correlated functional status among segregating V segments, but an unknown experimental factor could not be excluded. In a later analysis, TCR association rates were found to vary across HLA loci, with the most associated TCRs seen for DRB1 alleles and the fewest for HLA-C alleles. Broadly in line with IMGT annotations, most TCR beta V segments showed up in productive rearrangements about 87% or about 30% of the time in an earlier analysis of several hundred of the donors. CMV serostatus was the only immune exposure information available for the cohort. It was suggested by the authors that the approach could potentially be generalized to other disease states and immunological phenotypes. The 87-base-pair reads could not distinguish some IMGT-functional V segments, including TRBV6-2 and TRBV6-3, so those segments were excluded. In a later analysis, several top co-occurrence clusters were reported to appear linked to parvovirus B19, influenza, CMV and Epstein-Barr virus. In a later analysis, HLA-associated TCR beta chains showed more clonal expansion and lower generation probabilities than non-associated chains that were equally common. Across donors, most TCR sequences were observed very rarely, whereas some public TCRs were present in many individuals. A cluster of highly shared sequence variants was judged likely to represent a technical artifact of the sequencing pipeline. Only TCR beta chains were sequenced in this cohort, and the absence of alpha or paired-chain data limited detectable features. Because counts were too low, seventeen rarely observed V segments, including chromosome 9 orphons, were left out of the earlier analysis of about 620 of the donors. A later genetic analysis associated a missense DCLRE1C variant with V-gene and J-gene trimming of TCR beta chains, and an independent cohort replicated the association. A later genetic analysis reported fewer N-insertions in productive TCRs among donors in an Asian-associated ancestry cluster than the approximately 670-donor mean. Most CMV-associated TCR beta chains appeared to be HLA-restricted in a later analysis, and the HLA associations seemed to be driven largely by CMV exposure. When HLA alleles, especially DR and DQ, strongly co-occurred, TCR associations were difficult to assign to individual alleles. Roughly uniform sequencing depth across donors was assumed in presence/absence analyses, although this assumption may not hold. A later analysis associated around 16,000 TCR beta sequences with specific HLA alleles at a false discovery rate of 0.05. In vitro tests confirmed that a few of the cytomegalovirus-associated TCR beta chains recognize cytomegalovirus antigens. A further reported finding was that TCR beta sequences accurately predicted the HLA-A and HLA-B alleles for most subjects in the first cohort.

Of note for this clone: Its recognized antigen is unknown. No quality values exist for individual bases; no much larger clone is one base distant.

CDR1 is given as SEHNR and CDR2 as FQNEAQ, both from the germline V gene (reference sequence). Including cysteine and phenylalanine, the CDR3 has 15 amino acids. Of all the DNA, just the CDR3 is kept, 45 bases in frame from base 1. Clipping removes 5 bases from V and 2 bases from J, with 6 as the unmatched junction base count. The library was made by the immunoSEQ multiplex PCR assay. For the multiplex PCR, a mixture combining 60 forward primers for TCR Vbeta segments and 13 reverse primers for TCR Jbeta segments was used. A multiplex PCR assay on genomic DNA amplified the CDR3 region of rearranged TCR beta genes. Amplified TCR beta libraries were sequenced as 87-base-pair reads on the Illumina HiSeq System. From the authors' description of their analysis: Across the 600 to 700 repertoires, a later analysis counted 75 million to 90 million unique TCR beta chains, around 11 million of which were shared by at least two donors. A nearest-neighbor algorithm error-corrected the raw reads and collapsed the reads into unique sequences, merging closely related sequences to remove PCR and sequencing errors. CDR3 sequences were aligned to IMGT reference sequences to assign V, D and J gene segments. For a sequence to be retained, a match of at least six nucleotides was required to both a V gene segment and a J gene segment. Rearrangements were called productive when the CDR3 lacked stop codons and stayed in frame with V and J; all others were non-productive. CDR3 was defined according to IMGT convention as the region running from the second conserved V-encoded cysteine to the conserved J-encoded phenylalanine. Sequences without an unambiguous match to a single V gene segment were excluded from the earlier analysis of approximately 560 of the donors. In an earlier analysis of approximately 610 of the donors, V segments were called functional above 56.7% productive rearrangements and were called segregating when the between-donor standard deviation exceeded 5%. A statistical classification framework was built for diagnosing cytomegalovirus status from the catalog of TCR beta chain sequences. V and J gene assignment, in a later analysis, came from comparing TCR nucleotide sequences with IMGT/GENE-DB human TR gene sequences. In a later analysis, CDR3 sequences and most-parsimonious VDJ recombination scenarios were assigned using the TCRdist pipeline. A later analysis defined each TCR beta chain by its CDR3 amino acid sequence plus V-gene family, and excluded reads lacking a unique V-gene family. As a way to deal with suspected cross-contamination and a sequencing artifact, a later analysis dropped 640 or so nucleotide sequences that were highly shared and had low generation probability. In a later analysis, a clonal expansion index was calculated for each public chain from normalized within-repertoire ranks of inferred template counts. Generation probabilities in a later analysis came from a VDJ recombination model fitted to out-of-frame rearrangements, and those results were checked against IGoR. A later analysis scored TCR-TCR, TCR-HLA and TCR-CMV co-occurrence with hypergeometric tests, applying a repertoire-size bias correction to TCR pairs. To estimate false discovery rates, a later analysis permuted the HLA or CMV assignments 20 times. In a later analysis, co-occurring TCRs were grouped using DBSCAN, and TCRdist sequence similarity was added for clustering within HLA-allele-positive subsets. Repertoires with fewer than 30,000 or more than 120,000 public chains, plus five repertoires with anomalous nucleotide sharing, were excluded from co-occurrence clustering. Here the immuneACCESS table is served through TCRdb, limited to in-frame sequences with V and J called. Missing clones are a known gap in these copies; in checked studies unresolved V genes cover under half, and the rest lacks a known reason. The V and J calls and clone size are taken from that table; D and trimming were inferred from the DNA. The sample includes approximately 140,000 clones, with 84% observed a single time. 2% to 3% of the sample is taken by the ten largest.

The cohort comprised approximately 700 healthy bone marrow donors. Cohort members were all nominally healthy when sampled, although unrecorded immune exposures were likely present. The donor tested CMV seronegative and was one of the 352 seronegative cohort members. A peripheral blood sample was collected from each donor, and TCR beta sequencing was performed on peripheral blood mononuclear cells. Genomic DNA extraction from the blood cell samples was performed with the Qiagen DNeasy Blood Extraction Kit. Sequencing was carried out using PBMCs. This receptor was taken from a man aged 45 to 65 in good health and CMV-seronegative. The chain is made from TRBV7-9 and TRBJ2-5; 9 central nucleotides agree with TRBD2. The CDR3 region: CASSDLAGIQETQYF. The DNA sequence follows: TGTGCCAGCAGCGACCTAGCGGGGATTCAAGAGACCCAGTACTTC.